This TCR beta chain stems from a study of T-cell memory formation after mild COVID-19. Study information: TCR clusters showed largely donor specificity. Study-wide points: Some responding clones appeared in pre-infection memory, suggesting cross-reactive memory joined. Whether day 37 second-wave clones are SARS-CoV-2-specific was not confirmed.

Libraries for TCRalpha and TCRbeta carried sample barcodes and unique molecular identifiers via 5'RACE. Via MiXCR, TCRdb re-called the 5' RACE reads, giving one row per CDR3 protein. The table records over 150,000 distinct CDR3 sequences, approximately 17% of them present only once. A word on this clonotype: Its antigen remains unknown.

Trimming removed 1 base at V and 5 bases at J, with 6 bases between. The CDR3 length is 13 residues. CDR1 is LNHDA, CDR2 SQIVND, per germline (reference sequence). The receptor was isolated from a young man who had mild COVID-19 (a few samples of this study predate the infection). Cell type and time point are not known. Sequenced input: PBMCs or a T cell subset sorted from them (not recorded which). The chain couples TRBV19 to TRBJ2-1, with unresolved D. The CDR3, as DNA: TGTGCCAGTAGTATAGCCCCCCACAATGAGCAGTTCTTC. Translation gives CASSIAPHNEQFF.